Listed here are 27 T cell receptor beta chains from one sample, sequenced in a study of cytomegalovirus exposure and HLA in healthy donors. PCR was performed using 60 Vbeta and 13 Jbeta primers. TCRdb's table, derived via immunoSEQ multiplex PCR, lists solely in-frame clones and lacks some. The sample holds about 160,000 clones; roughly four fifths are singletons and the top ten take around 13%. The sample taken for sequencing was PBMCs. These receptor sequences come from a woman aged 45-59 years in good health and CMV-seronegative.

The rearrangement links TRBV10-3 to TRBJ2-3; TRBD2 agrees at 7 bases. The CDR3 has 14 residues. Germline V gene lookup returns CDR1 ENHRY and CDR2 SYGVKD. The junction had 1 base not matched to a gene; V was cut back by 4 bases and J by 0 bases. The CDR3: CAISALASTDTQYF. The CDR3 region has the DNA TGTGCCATCAGTGCACTAGCGAGCACAGATACGCAGTATTTT.

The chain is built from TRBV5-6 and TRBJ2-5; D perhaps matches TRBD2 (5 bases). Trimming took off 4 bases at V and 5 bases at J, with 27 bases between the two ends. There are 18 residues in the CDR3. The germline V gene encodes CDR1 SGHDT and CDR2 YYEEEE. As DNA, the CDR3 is TGTGCCAGCAGCCTGTGGTTGTACCAACAAAGGGAGAGGGAGACCCAGTACTTC. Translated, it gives CASSLWLYQQRERETQYF.

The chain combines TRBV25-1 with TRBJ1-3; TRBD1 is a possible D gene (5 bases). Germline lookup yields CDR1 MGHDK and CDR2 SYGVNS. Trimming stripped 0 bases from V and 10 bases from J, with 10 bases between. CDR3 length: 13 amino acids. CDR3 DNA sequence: TGTGCCAGCAGTGAATACGGGACTACAACCATATATTTT. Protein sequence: CASSEYGTTTIYF. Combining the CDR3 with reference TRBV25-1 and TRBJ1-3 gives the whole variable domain EADIYQTPRYLVIGTGKKITLECSQTMGHDKMYWYQQDPGMELHLIHYSYGVNSTEKGDLSSESTVSRIRTEHFPLTLESARPSHTSQYLCASSEYGTTTIYFGEGSWLTVV.

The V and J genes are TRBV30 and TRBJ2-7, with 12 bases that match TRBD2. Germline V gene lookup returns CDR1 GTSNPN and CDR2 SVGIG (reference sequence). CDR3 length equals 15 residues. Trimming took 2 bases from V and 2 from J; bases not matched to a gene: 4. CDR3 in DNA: TGTGCCTGGAGTTTGGGACTAGCGGGTACCTACGAGCAGTACTTC. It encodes CAWSLGLAGTYEQYF.

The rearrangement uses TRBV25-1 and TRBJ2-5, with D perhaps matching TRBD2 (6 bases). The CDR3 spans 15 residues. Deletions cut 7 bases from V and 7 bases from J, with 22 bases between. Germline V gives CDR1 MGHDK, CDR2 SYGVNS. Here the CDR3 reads CASKEGSSVPGTQYF. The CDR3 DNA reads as TGTGCCAGCAAAGAGGGATCTAGCGTCCCGGGGACCCAGTACTTC.

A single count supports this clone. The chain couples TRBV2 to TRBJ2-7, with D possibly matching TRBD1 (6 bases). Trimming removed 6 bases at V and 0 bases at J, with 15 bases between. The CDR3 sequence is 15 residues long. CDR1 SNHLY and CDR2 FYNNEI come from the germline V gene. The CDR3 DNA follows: TGTGCCAGCAGCGCCCTCGAGGACAGCTCCTACGAGCAGTACTTC. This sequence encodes CASSALEDSSYEQYF.

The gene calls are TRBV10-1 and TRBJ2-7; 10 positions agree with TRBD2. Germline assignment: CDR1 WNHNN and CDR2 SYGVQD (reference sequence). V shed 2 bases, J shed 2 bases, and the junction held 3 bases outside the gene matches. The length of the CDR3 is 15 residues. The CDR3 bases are TGCGCCAGCAGTGAGGGACTAGCGGCCACCTACGAGCAGTACTTC. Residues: CASSEGLAATYEQYF.

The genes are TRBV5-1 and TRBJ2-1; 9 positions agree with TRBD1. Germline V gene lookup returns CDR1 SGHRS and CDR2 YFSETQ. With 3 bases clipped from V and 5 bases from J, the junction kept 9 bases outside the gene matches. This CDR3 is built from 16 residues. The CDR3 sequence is CASSWGTGTRDNEQFF. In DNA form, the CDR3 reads TGCGCCAGCAGCTGGGGGACAGGGACGAGGGACAATGAGCAGTTCTTC.

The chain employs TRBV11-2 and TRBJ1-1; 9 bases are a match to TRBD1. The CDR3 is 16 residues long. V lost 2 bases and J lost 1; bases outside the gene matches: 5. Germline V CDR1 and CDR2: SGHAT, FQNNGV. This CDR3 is CASSLLTGGANTEAFF. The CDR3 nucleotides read TGTGCCAGCAGCTTACTCACAGGGGGCGCGAACACTGAAGCTTTCTTT.

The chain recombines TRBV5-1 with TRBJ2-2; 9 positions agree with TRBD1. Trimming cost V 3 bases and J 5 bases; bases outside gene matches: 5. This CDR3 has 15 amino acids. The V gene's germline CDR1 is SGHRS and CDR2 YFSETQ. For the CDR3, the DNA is TGCGCCAGCAGCTCACAGGGGGCGATAACCGGGGAGCTGTTTTTT. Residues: CASSSQGAITGELFF.

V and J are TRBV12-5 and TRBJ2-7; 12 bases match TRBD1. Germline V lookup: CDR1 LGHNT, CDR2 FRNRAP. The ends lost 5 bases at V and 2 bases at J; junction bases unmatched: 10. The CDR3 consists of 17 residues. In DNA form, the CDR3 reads TGTGCTAGTGGTCGAAGGGACAGGGGGCCAAGAACCTACGAGCAGTACTTC. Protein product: CASGRRDRGPRTYEQYF.

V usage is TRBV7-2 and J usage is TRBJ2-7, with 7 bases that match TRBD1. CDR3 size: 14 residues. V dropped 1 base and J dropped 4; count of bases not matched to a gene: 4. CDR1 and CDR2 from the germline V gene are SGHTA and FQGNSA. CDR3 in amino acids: CASSLGGQTYEQYF. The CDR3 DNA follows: TGTGCCAGCAGCTTAGGGGGACAGACATACGAGCAGTACTTC.

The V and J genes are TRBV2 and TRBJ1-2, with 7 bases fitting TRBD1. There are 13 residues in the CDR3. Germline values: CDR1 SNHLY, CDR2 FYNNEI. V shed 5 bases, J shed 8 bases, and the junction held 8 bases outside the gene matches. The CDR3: CASSHDRVGGYTF. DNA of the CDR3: TGTGCCAGCAGTCATGACAGGGTAGGAGGCTACACCTTC.

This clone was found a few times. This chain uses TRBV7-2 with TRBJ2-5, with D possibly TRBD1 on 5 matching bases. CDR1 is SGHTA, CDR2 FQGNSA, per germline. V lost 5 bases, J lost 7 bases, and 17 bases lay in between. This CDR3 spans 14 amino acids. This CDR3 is CASSEKTVPRTQYF. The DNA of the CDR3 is TGTGCCAGCAGCGAGAAGACAGTCCCAAGGACCCAGTACTTC.

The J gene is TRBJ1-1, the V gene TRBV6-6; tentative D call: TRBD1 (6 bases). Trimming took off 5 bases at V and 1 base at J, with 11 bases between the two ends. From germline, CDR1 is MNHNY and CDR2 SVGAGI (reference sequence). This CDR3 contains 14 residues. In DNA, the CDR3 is TGTGCCAGCAGTAGGACAGACAAGAACACTGAAGCTTTCTTT. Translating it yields CASSRTDKNTEAFF.

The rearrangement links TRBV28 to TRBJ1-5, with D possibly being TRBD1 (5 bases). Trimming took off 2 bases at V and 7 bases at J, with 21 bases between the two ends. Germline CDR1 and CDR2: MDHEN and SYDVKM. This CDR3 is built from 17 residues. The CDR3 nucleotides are TGTGCCAGCAGTTTACTCGTCCGGGACTCAAACGGCCAGCCCCAGCATTTT. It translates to CASSLLVRDSNGQPQHF. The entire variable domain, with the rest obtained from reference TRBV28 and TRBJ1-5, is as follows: DVKVTQSSRYLVKRTGEKVFLECVQDMDHENMFWYRQDPGLGLRLIYFSYDVKMKEKGDIPEGYSVSREKKERFSLILESASTNQTSMYLCASSLLVRDSNGQPQHFGDGTRLSIL.

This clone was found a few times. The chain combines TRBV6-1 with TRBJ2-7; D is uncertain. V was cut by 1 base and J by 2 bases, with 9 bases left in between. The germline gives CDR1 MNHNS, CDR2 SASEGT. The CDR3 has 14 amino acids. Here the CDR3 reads CASSEVGSAYEQYF. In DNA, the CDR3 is TGTGCCAGCAGTGAAGTCGGCAGCGCCTACGAGCAGTACTTC.

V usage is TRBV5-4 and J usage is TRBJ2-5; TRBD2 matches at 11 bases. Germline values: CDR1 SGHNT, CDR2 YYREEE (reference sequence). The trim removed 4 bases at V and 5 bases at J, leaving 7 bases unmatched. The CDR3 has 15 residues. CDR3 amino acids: CASSRSGGAGETQYF. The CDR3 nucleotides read TGTGCCAGCAGCCGTAGCGGGGGGGCGGGGGAGACCCAGTACTTC. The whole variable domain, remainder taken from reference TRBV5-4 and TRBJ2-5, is ETGVTQSPTHLIKTRGQQVTLRCSSQSGHNTVSWYQQALGQGPQFIFQYYREEENGRGNFPPRFSGLQFPNYSSELNVNALELDDSALYLCASSRSGGAGETQYFGPGTRLLVL.

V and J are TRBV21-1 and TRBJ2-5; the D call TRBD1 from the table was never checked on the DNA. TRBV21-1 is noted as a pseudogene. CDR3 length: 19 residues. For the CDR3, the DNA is TGTGCCAGCAGCAAAACAGGGGGCGACACCGCCTCCTACCAAGAGACCCAGTACTTC. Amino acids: CASSKTGGDTASYQETQYF.

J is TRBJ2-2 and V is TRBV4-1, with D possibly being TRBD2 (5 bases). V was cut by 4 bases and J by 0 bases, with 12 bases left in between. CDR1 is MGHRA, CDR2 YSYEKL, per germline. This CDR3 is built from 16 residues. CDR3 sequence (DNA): TGCGCCAGCAGCCCACTCGGGGAGTCGAACACCGGGGAGCTGTTTTTT. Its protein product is CASSPLGESNTGELFF.

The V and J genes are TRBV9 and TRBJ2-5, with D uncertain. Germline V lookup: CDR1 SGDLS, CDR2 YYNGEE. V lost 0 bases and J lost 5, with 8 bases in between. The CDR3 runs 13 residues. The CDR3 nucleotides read TGTGCCAGCAGCGTAGACTTTGGTGAGACCCAGTACTTC. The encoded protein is CASSVDFGETQYF.

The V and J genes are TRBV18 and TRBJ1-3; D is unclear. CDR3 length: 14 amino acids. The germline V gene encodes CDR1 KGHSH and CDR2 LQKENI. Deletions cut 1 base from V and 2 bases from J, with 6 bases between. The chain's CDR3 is CASSPQRAGNTIYF. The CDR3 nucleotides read TGTGCCAGCTCACCACAACGGGCTGGAAACACCATATATTTT.

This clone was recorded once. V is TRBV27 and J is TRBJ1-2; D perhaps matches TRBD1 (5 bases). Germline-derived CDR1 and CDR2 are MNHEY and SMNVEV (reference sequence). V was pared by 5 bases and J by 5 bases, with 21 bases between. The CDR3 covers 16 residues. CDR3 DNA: TGTGCCAGCAGTGGCCCAGAATCGGACAAATCGTATGGCTACACCTTC. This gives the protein CASSGPESDKSYGYTF.

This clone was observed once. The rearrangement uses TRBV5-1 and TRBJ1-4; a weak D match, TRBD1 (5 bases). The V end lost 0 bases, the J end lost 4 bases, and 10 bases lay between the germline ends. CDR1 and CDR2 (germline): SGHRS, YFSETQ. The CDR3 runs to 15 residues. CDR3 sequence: CASSLEGQGNEKLFF. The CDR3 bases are TGCGCCAGCAGCTTGGAAGGGCAGGGTAATGAAAAACTGTTTTTT. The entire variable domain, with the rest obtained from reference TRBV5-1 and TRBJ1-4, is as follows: KAGVTQTPRYLIKTRGQQVTLSCSPISGHRSVSWYQQTPGQGLQFLFEYFSETQRNKGNFPGRFSGRQFSNSRSEMNVSTLELGDSALYLCASSLEGQGNEKLFFGSGTQLSVL.

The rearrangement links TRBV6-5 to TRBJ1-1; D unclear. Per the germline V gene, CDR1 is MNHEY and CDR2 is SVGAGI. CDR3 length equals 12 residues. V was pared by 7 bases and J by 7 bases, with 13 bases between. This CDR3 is CASTSFLSEAFF. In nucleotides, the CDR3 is TGTGCCAGCACCTCGTTTCTCAGTGAAGCTTTCTTT.

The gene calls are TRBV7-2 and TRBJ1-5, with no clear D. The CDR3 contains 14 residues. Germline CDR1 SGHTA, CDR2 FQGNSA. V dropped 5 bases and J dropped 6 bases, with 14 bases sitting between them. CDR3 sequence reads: CASSAAGNAQPQHF. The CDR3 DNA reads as TGTGCCAGCAGCGCTGCGGGGAATGCTCAGCCCCAGCATTTT. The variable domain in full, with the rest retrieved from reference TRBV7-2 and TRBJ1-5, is GAGVSQSPSNKVTEKGKDVELRCDPISGHTALYWYRQSLGQGLEFLIYFQGNSAPDKSGLPSDRFSAERTGGSVSTLTIQRTQQEDSAVYLCASSAAGNAQPQHFGDGTRLSIL.

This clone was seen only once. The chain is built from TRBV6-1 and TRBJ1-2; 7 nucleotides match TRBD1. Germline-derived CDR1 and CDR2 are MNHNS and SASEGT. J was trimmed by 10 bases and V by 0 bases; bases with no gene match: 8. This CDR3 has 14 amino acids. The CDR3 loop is CASSEALQGVDYTF. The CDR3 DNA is TGTGCCAGCAGTGAAGCACTCCAGGGGGTGGACTACACCTTC.